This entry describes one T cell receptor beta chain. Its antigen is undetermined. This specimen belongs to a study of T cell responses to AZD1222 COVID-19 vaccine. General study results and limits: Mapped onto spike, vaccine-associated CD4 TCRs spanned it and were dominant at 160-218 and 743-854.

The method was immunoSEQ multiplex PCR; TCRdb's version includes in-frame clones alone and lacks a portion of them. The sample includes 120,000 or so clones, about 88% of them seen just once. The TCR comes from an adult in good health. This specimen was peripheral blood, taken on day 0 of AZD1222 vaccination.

The CDR3 DNA is TGTGCCAGCTCGATGCGGGGGCACTCCTACGAGCAGTACTTC. This gives the protein CASSMRGHSYEQYF. This chain joins TRBV2 and TRBJ2-7; tentatively, D is TRBD2 (7 bases). Looked up from germline, CDR1 is SNHLY and CDR2 is FYNNEI. The CDR3 is 14 residues long. Between the trimmed V and J ends, which lost 8 bases and 0 bases, there was a span of 14 bases.